The 12 T cell receptor beta chains below were found in one sample sequenced in a study of molecular identifiers for immune sequencing clone quantification (dated by TCRdb to between 2018 and 2020). Libraries were constructed by PCR. The sequencer listed for this sample is NextSeq 500. TCRdb trimmed the raw reads at Q25, called clones with MiXCR and kept productive beta chains. Each record represents a unique CDR3 protein, reported with the most common genes and DNA among its rows. The sample table contains roughly 320,000 distinct CDR3 sequences; only one count was recorded for 24% of them. About 0.71% of the sample is taken by the ten largest. Sequenced: naive CD8+ T cells from blood, with Jurkat cell RNA spiked in. The cell subset or site label for this specimen denotes: FACS-sorted CD8+CD4-CCR7+CD45RA+ naive T cells. The receptors stem from a human donor in good health. Some libraries in this study had Jurkat cell RNA spiked in.

This clonotype was detected many times. The chain combines TRBV5-4 with TRBJ2-7; weak D call: TRBD1 (6 bases). Germline lookup yields CDR1 SGHNT and CDR2 YYREEE (reference sequence). Trimming cost V 5 bases and J 5 bases, with 17 bases left between them. CDR3 length: 14 amino acids. Here the CDR3 reads CASSPDRSTDEQYF. In DNA form, the CDR3 reads TGTGCCAGCAGTCCTGACAGGTCTACGGACGAGCAGTACTTC. Full variable domain (outside the CDR3, taken from reference TRBV5-4 and TRBJ2-7): ETGVTQSPTHLIKTRGQQVTLRCSSQSGHNTVSWYQQALGQGPQFIFQYYREEENGRGNFPPRFSGLQFPNYSSELNVNALELDDSALYLCASSPDRSTDEQYFGPGTRLTVT.

The chain joins TRBV7-8 to TRBJ2-3; D perhaps matches TRBD2 (6 bases). Germline CDR1 and CDR2: SGHVS and FQNEAQ. V was cut by 7 bases and J by 1 base, with 15 bases left in between. The CDR3 is made up of 15 amino acids. CDR3 sequence reads: CASIPGVGGTDTQYF. The CDR3, as DNA: TGTGCCAGCATCCCGGGGGTGGGGGGCACAGATACGCAGTATTTT.

In the case of this clonotype: Relative to the germline gene, one junction end is altered; a read error may explain this. The V and J genes are TRBV7-9 and TRBJ2-5, with a tentative D call TRBD1 (6 bases). Germline CDR1 and CDR2: SEHNR and FQNEAQ (reference sequence). The CDR3 sequence is 16 residues long. The CDR3 is CASSPRQALYQEAQYF. The CDR3 region has the DNA TGTGCCAGCAGCCCTCGACAGGCGTTGTACCAAGAGGCCCAGTACTTC. The full variable domain, with the rest looked up from reference TRBV7-9 and TRBJ2-5, is DTGVSQNPRHKITKRGQNVTFRCDPISEHNRLYWYRQTLGQGPEFLTYFQNEAQLEKSRLLSDRFSAERPKGSFSTLEIQRTEQGDSAMYLCASSPRQALYQEAQYFGPGTRLLVL.

Of note for this clonotype: A much larger clone differs from this one at a single base, so this may be a read error. The V gene is TRBV7-9, the J gene TRBJ2-3; D is perhaps TRBD2 (5 bases). The germline CDR1 and CDR2 sequences are SEHNR and FQNEAQ (reference sequence). The germline V and J ends were trimmed by 1 base and 5 bases, with 13 bases remaining between them. The CDR3 contains 15 residues. The CDR3 here is CASSLGARGRDTQYF. CDR3 nucleotide sequence: TGTGCCAGCAGCTTAGGAGCGCGAGGGCGAGATACGCAGTATTTT.

As to this clonotype: Germline and junction disagree at one end, which may indicate a read error. The rearrangement uses TRBV6-2 or TRBV6-3 and TRBJ1-1, with D hard to call. The CDR3 runs to 16 residues. Per the germline V gene, CDR1 is MNHEY and CDR2 is SVGEGT. The chain's CDR3 is CASSTPVDNPNTEAYF. The CDR3 DNA reads as TGTGCCAGCAGCACTCCCGTCGACAACCCGAACACTGAAGCTTACTTT.

This clonotype was seen many times. CDR3 residues: CSVGRGTEAFF. CDR3 coding DNA: TGCAGCGTTGGAAGGGGCACTGAAGCTTTCTTT. This chain joins TRBV29-1 and TRBJ1-1; TRBD1 might be the D (5 bases). V was trimmed by 4 bases and J by 4 bases, leaving 7 bases between them. Germline CDR1 is SQVTM and CDR2 is ANQGSEA. The CDR3 has 11 amino acids.

In its sample, this clonotype was seen many times. The chain has TRBV5-6 and TRBJ1-5, with no clear D. V lost 2 bases to trimming and J lost 2 bases, with 8 bases between them. The CDR3 extends over 14 amino acids. Germline assignment: CDR1 SGHDT and CDR2 YYEEEE. The CDR3 region is CASSFLAGNQPQHF. The DNA of the CDR3 is TGTGCCAGCAGCTTTTTGGCTGGCAATCAGCCCCAGCATTTT.

The table lists this clonotype with a few counts. CDR3 in amino acids: CASSLSRSDEKLFF. Written as DNA, the CDR3 is TGTGCCAGCAGCTTAAGCCGCTCGGATGAAAAACTGTTTTTT. The gene calls are TRBV7-9 and TRBJ1-4; D is unclear. The CDR3 totals 14 residues. Trimming cost V 2 bases and J 6 bases, with 10 bases left between them. Per the germline V gene, CDR1 is SEHNR and CDR2 is FQNEAQ (reference sequence).

This clonotype appeared many times. The J gene is TRBJ2-7, the V gene TRBV27, with 10 bases identical to TRBD1. Unmatched junction bases numbered 4, after V lost 6 bases and J lost 2 bases. This CDR3 is built from 14 residues. CDR1 and CDR2 (germline): MNHEY, SMNVEV (reference sequence). CDR3 sequence: CASSRQGAAYEQYF. CDR3 DNA: TGTGCCAGCAGCCGACAGGGGGCGGCCTACGAGCAGTACTTC.

The genes are TRBV4-3 and TRBJ2-3, with TRBD1 matching over 10 bases. Germline V gives CDR1 LGHNA, CDR2 YSLEER. With 8 bases clipped from V and 5 bases from J, the junction kept 13 bases outside the gene matches. The CDR3 is 16 residues long. The CDR3 region has the DNA TGCGCCAGCGGCCCCCGGGACAGGGGCTCGGGAGATACGCAGTATTTT. Amino acids: CASGPRDRGSGDTQYF.

About this clonotype itself: A much larger clone is a single base away; this may be a read error. The J gene is TRBJ1-2, the V gene TRBV5-3; D call uncertain. Being an ORF, TRBV5-3 has a function that is uncertain. This CDR3 is 12 amino acids long. Trimming stripped 8 bases from V and 7 bases from J, with 15 bases between. CDR3 bases: TGTGCCAGCAGCCGGGTGGCAGTTGGCTACACCTTC. As protein: CASSRVAVGYTF.

This clonotype was observed a few times. The chain links TRBV2 to TRBJ2-7; the D gene is possibly TRBD2 (6 bases). This CDR3 has 16 residues. V lost 0 bases to trimming and J lost 2 bases, with 14 bases between them. CDR1 SNHLY and CDR2 FYNNEI come from the germline V gene. The CDR3 protein is CASSEAGAGPTYEQYF. CDR3 coding DNA: TGTGCCAGCAGTGAAGCGGGCGCGGGGCCTACCTACGAGCAGTACTTC.